The clone carrying this T cell receptor (beta chain) turned up a few times. Its antigen is unidentified. This record comes from a study of beta chain features in type 1 diabetes. The study's findings and limits: TCRB CDR3s from Type 1 diabetes patients were moderately but significantly shorter in all four CD4+ subsets.

This CDR3 has 12 amino acids. V dropped 4 bases and J dropped 10 bases, with 11 bases sitting between them. CDR1 and CDR2 from the germline V gene are MNHEY and SMNVEV (reference sequence). The isolated RNA, all of it, was reverse transcribed, so expressed TCRB transcripts were what got sequenced. The protocol was immunoSEQ multiplex PCR, while the TCRdb copy is restricted to in-frame clones and leaves out a portion. The sample has around 710,000 clones; 9.5% to 15% are singletons. This receptor was identified in a man aged 25-40 years with type 1 diabetes. The rearrangement uses TRBV27 and TRBJ2-1, with a possible D match to TRBD2 (6 bases). The sample taken for sequencing was naive CD4+ T cells from blood. Written as DNA, the CDR3 is TGTGCCAGCAGTTCCCGGGACTCAGAGCAGTTCTTC. It specifies CASSSRDSEQFF.